The source of this T cell receptor (beta chain) is a study of shared clonotypes between healthy human individuals. The germline gives CDR1 SGHAT, CDR2 FQDESV (reference sequence). V was clipped by 1 base and J by 0 bases, with 6 bases between them. The CDR3 covers 14 residues. Researchers divided each subset's genomic DNA evenly across several immunoSEQ plates. Sequenced by immunoSEQ multiplex PCR; TCRdb stores in-frame clones only, minus some. The table includes about 530,000 clones, about 96% detected once. Overall study findings and caveats: The researchers took only blood, and tissue repertoires probably look different. The low donor count limited represented genetic and exposure-history diversity.

Details on this clone: The antigen remains unidentified.

Naive CD45RA+ and memory CD45RA-negative subsets were split from CD4+ cells. The chain carries TRBV11-1 and TRBJ1-1; D is ambiguous. Sequenced input: naive CD4+ T cells sorted from blood. Sample subset: CD45RA+ positively selected. The sequence came from a young woman in good health. The DNA for the CDR3 is TGTGCCAGCAGCTTAGAGATGGTGAACACTGAAGCTTTCTTT. Translating gives CASSLEMVNTEAFF.